This entry concerns a single T cell receptor (beta chain). Assay: immunoSEQ multiplex PCR; the TCRdb copy retains only in-frame clones and omits some. The repertoire has approximately 49,000 clones, 70% to 90% of them found once; the top ten carry over 2.5%. The data are from a study of control samples from healthy donors and cancer patients. The CDR3 is 14 residues long. CDR1 and CDR2 from the germline V gene are SGHDT and YYEEEE. V was clipped by 2 bases and J by 5 bases, with 13 bases between them. The sequencing input was PBMCs. This receptor was obtained from a woman aged 50 to 65 with lung cancer. The chain carries TRBV5-6 and TRBJ2-5; D is possibly TRBD2 (5 bases). CDR3 DNA: TGTGCCAGCAGCTTCAACCCGGGGTCGGAGACCCAGTACTTC. Protein: CASSFNPGSETQYF.